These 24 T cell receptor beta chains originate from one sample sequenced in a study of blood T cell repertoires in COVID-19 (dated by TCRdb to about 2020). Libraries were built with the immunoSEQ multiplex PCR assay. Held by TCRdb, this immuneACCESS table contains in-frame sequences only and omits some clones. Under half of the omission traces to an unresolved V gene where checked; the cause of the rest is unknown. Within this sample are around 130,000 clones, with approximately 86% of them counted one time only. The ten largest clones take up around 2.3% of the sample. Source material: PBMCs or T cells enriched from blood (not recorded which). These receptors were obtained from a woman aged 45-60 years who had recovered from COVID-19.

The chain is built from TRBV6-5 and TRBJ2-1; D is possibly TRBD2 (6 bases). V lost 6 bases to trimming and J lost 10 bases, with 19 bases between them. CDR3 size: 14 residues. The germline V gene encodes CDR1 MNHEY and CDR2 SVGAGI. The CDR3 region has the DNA TGTGCCAGCAGCCGAGTGAGGACTACGGGAGAGCAGTTCTTC. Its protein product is CASSRVRTTGEQFF.

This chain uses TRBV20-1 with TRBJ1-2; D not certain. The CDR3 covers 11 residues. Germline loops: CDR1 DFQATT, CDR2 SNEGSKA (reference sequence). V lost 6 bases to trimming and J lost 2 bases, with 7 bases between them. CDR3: CSAGRNYGYTF. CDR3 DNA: TGCAGTGCGGGCAGAAACTATGGCTACACCTTC.

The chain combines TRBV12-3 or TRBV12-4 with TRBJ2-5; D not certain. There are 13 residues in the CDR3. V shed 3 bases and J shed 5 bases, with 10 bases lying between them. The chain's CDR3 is CASSLMTEETQYF. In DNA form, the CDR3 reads TGTGCCAGCAGTTTGATGACGGAGGAGACCCAGTACTTC.

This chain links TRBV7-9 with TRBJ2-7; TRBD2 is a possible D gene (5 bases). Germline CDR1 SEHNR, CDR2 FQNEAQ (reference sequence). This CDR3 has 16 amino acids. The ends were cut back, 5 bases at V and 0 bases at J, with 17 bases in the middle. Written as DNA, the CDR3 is TGTGCCAGCAGCCCCGCGGGTACAGACTTCTCCTACGAGCAGTACTTC. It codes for CASSPAGTDFSYEQYF.

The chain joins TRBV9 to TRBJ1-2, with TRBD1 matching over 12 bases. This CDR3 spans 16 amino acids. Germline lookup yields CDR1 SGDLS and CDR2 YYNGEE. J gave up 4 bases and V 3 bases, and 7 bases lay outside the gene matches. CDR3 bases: TGTGCCAGCAGCGCGGGACAGGGGGCTTACTCCTATGGCTACACCTTC. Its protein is CASSAGQGAYSYGYTF.

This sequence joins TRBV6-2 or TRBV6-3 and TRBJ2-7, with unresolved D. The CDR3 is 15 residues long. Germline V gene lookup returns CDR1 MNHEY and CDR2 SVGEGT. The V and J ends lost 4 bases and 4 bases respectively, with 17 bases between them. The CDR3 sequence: CASSSLRHLYYEQYF. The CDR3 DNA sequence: TGTGCCAGCAGTTCCCTGAGGCATCTTTATTACGAGCAGTACTTC.

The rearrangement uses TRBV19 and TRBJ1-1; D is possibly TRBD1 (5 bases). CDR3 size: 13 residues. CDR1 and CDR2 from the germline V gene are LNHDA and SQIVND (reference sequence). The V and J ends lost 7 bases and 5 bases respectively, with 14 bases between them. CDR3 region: CASTRRELTEAFF. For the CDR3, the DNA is TGTGCCAGTACCCGCAGGGAACTGACTGAAGCTTTCTTT.

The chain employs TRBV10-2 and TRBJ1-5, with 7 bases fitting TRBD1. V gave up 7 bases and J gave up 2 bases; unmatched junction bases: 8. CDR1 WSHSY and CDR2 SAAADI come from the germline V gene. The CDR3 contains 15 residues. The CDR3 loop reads CASTDRVVRNQPQHF. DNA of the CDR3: TGCGCCAGCACAGACAGGGTGGTACGCAATCAGCCCCAGCATTTT.

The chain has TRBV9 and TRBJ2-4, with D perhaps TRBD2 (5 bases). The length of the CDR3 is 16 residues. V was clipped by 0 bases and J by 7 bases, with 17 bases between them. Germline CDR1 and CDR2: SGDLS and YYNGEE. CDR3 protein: CASSVGEGTLGNIQYF. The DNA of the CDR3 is TGTGCCAGCAGCGTAGGTGAGGGAACCTTAGGCAACATTCAGTACTTC.

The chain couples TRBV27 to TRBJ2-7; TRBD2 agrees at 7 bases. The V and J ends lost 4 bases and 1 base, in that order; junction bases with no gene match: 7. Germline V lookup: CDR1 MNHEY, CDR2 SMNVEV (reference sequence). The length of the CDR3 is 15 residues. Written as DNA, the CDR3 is TGTGCCAGCAGTTACGGGGCCGGGAGGTCCTACGAGCAGTACTTC. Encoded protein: CASSYGAGRSYEQYF.

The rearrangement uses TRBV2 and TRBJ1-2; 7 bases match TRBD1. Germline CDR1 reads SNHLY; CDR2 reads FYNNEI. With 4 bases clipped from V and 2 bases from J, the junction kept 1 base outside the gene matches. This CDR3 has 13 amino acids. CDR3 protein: CASSAGQNYGYTF. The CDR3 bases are TGTGCCAGCAGTGCGGGACAGAACTATGGCTACACCTTC.

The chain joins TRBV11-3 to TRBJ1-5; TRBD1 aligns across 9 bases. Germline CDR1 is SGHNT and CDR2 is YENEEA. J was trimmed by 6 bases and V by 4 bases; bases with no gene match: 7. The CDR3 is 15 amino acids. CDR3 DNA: TGTGCCAGCAGCTCGACAGGGGGGGGGTCTCAGCCCCAGCATTTT. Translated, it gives CASSSTGGGSQPQHF.

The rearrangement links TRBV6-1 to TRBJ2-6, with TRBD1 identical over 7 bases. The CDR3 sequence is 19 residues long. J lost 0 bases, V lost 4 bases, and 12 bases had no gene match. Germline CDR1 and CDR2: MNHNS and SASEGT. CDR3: CASSVRTGLSFSGANVLTF. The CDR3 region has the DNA TGTGCCAGCAGTGTCAGGACAGGCCTATCGTTCTCTGGGGCCAACGTCCTGACTTTC.

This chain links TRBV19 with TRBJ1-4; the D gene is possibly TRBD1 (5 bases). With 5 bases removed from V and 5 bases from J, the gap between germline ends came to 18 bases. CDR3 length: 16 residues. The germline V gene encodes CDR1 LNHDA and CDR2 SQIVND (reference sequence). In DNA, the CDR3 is TGTGCCAGTAGTCTCGAGGCGGGACGGTCAAATGAAAAACTGTTTTTT. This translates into CASSLEAGRSNEKLFF.

DNA of the CDR3: TGTGCCAGCAGTATCGCAGGGACCTACGAGCAGTACTTC. As protein: CASSIAGTYEQYF. V gene TRBV14 combines with J gene TRBJ2-7; D might be TRBD1 (5 bases). CDR1 and CDR2 from the germline V gene are SGHDN and FVKESK. The CDR3 is 13 residues long. V was pared by 6 bases and J by 2 bases, with 11 bases between.

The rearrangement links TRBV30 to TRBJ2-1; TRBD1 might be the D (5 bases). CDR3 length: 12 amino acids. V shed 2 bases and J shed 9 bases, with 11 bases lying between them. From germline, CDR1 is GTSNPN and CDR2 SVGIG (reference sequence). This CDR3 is CAWSSQGFEQFF. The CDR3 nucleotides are TGTGCCTGGAGTTCCCAGGGTTTTGAGCAGTTCTTC.

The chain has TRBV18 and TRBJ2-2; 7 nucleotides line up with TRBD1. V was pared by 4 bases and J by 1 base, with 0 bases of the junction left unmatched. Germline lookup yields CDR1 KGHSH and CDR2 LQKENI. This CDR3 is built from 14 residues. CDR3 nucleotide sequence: TGTGCCAGCTCACGGGACAGGAACACCGGGGAGCTGTTTTTT. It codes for CASSRDRNTGELFF. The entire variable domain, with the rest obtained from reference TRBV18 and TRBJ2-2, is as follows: NAGVMQNPRHLVRRRGQEARLRCSPMKGHSHVYWYRQLPEEGLKFMVYLQKENIIDESGMPKERFSAEFPKEGPSILRIQQVVRGDSAAYFCASSRDRNTGELFFGEGSRLTVL.

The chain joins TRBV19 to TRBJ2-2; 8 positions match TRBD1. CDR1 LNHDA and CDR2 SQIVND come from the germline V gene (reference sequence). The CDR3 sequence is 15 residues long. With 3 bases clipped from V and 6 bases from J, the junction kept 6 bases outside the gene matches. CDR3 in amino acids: CASSIGGTGAGELFF. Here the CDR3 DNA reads TGTGCCAGTAGTATTGGGGGGACAGGCGCCGGGGAGCTGTTTTTT.

CDR3 in DNA: TGTGCCACCGGGGACACCGGTTTCGGAAACACCATATATTTT. Residues: CATGDTGFGNTIYF. The V call is TRBV10-3, the J call TRBJ1-3; a weak D match, TRBD1 (6 bases). CDR3 length equals 14 residues. V lost 10 bases and J 4 bases, leaving 17 bases between the germline ends. Per the germline V gene, CDR1 is ENHRY and CDR2 is SYGVKD.

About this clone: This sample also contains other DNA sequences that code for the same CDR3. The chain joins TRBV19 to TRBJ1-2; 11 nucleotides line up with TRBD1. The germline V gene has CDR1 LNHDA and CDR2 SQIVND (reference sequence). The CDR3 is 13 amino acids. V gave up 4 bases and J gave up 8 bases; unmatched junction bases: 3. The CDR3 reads CASSTDRGHGYTF. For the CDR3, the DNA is TGTGCCAGTAGTACGGACAGGGGGCACGGCTACACCTTC.

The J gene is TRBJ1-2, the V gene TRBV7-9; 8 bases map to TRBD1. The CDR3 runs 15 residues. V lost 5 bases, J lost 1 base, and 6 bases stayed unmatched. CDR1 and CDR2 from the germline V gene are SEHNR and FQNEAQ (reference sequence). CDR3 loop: CASSGQGDHNYGYTF. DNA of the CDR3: TGTGCCAGCAGCGGACAGGGCGATCATAACTATGGCTACACCTTC.

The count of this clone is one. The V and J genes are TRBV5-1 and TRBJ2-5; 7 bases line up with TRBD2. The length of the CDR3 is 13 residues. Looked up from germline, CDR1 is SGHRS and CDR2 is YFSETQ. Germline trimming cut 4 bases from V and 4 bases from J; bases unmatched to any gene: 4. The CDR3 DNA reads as TGCGCCAGCAGCGGGACTACTTCAGAGACCCAGTACTTC. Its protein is CASSGTTSETQYF.

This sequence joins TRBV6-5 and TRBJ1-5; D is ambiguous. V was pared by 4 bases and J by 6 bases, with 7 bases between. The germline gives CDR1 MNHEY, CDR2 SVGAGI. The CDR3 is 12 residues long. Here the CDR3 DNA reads TGTGCCAGCAGTTCCCCGAGTCAGCCCCAGCATTTT. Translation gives CASSSPSQPQHF.

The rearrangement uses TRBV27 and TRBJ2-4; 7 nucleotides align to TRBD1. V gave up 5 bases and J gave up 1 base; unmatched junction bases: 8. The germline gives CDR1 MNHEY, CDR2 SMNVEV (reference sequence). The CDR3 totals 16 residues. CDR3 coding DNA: TGTGCCAGCAGTCCCTACAGGGGTTCGGCCAAAAACATTCAGTACTTC. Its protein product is CASSPYRGSAKNIQYF.